This TCR beta chain was recorded in a study of blood T cell repertoires in COVID-19. This clone was observed a handful of times. Here immunoSEQ multiplex PCR was the method, and the copy in TCRdb shows in-frame clones only, minus some. Found here are about 190,000 clones, more than 70% of them singletons; the top ten hold approximately 3%. The source of this sequence is a woman at least 80 years old with active or convalescent COVID-19. Specimen: peripheral blood.

In DNA, the CDR3 is TGCGCCAGCAGCTTCTCACCGAGAGGCTGGTCAGACACTGAAGCTTTCTTT. This sequence encodes CASSFSPRGWSDTEAFF. J is TRBJ1-1 and V is TRBV5-1; no definite D call. Between the trimmed V and J ends, which lost 2 bases and 3 bases, there was a span of 20 bases. The length of the CDR3 is 17 residues. Germline V lookup: CDR1 SGHRS, CDR2 YFSETQ.